What follows is one T cell receptor beta chain and its context. Its antigen is not identified. This record belongs to a study of cytomegalovirus exposure and HLA in healthy donors. Findings of the study overall: Using a false discovery rate of 0.05, a later analysis showed that approximately 17,000 TCR beta sequences were associated with HLA alleles.

13 Jbeta primers and 60 Vbeta primers were used for the PCR. Assay used: immunoSEQ multiplex PCR; TCRdb lists only in-frame clones, some missing. The sample has roughly 200,000 clones; over 65% are singletons. Trimming cost V 3 bases and J 5 bases, with 19 bases left between them. CDR1 SQVTM and CDR2 ANQGSEA come from the germline V gene. The CDR3 is made up of 15 amino acids. The chain uses TRBV29-1 and TRBJ1-2; TRBD1 might be the D (5 bases). This TCR derives from a woman between 55 and 75 years old in good health and CMV-seropositive. What was sequenced was PBMCs. CDR3 amino acids: CSVDSPGGRGYGYTF. Here the CDR3 DNA reads TGCAGCGTTGATTCCCCCGGGGGTAGAGGTTATGGCTACACCTTC.